Listed below are T cell receptor beta chains from one sample, sequenced in a study of blood T cell repertoires in COVID-19. The data were produced by immunoSEQ multiplex PCR, yet TCRdb's version contains in-frame clones alone and is incomplete. The top ten clones hold more than 2% of a sample with tens of thousands of clones, under 85% of them seen once. The specimen was peripheral blood. The source is a woman aged 70-85 years with acute or convalescent COVID-19. The CDR3 runs from the conserved cysteine through the conserved F or W. The order of the fields is clone size, D gene, J gene, V gene, CDR3 protein, CDR3 DNA. The D gene is left open where the match is weak. Clone size appears in some rows only: once, few, many, or a class for an expanded clone.

>once|.|TRBJ1-2|TRBV4-1
CASSQGSGGYTF
TGCGCCAGCAGCCAGGGATCGGGGGGCTACACCTTC
>.|.|TRBJ1-2|TRBV2
CASSRGSGGYTF
TGTGCCAGCAGTAGGGGCTCTGGTGGCTACACCTTC
>few|TRBD1|TRBJ2-1|TRBV5-1
CASSLGGQGFGEQFF
TGCGCCAGCAGCTTGGGGGGACAGGGGTTTGGTGAGCAGTTCTTC
>.|.|TRBJ2-3|TRBV5-6
CASSLPGADTQYF
TGTGCCAGCAGCTTGCCGGGGGCAGATACGCAGTATTTT
>.|.|TRBJ1-6|TRBV5-6
CASRAGLHQGSPLHF
TGTGCCAGCAGGGCTGGACTCCACCAAGGATCACCCCTCCACTTT
>.|TRBD1|TRBJ1-2|TRBV6-4
CASSDGTAHGYTF
TGTGCCAGCAGTGACGGGACAGCTCATGGCTACACCTTC
>.|.|TRBJ1-3|TRBV11-2
CASSFSRGGNTIYF
TGTGCCAGCAGCTTTTCTAGGGGTGGAAACACCATATATTTT
>once|TRBD1|TRBJ1-2|TRBV2
CASSGRNKETGVGYTF
TGTGCCAGCAGCGGCCGAAACAAGGAGACAGGGGTAGGCTACACCTTC
>.|.|TRBJ1-2|TRBV2
CASSSTGNYGYTF
TGTGCCAGCAGTTCAACAGGGAACTATGGCTACACCTTC
>.|.|TRBJ1-6|TRBV12-3/TRBV12-4
CASSSTGSSPLHF
TGTGCCAGCAGTTCAACAGGGTCCTCACCCCTCCACTTT
>.|.|TRBJ1-2|TRBV27
CASSLSGTTNYGYTF
TGTGCCAGCAGTTTAAGCGGGACAACGAACTATGGCTACACCTTC
>.|.|TRBJ1-1|TRBV29-1
CSGLQGMNTEAFF
TGCAGCGGGCTCCAGGGGATGAACACTGAAGCTTTCTTT
>once|.|TRBJ1-1|TRBV19
CASSMAGTRASGTEAFF
TGTGCCAGTAGTATGGCCGGGACAAGGGCTTCGGGCACTGAAGCTTTCTTT
>.|.|TRBJ1-1|TRBV20-1
CSARGQLEAFF
TGCAGTGCTAGAGGACAGCTTGAAGCTTTCTTT
>many|TRBD1|TRBJ2-7|TRBV18
CASSQRTGGDYEQYF
TGTGCCAGCTCACAGCGGACAGGGGGTGACTACGAGCAGTACTTC
>.|TRBD1|TRBJ2-5|TRBV6-2/TRBV6-3
CASSYIPDRVLGETQYF
TGTGCCAGCAGTTACATCCCGGACAGGGTCCTGGGGGAGACCCAGTACTTC
>.|.|TRBJ1-2|TRBV28
CASSLLRQSGYTF
TGTGCCAGCAGTTTATTGCGACAGAGTGGCTACACCTTC
>.|.|TRBJ1-5|TRBV27
CASSSLTGLSNQPQHF
TGTGCCAGCAGTTCACTAACAGGGCTTAGCAATCAGCCCCAGCATTTT
>.|.|TRBJ1-1|TRBV28
CASSLPLEVVMNTEAFF
TGTGCCAGCAGTTTACCCCTGGAGGTTGTAATGAACACTGAAGCTTTCTTT
>.|TRBD1|TRBJ1-3|TRBV18
CASSPTGAGNTIYF
TGTGCCAGCTCACCGACAGGGGCCGGAAACACCATATATTTT
>.|.|TRBJ1-4|TRBV18
CASSWGLGEKLFF
TGTGCCAGCTCATGGGGGCTCGGTGAAAAACTGTTTTTT
>.|.|TRBJ1-1|TRBV5-6
CASSLVGGYTEAFF
TGTGCCAGCAGCTTGGTAGGCGGTTACACTGAAGCTTTCTTT
>.|TRBD2|TRBJ2-1|TRBV25-1
CASSDLSGGLNNEQFF
TGTGCCAGCAGTGACCTCAGCGGGGGCCTCAACAATGAGCAGTTCTTC
>.|TRBD2|TRBJ2-1|TRBV25-1
CAGTSGGLEEQFF
TGTGCCGGAACTAGCGGGGGGTTAGAGGAGCAGTTCTTC
>.|TRBD1|TRBJ2-7|TRBV28
CASSTTGDNEQYF
TGTGCCAGCAGTACGACAGGGGACAACGAGCAGTACTTC
>.|.|TRBJ1-2|TRBV10-1
CASSPGTLYGYTF
TGCGCCAGCAGCCCCGGGACACTTTATGGCTACACCTTC
>.|.|TRBJ1-1|TRBV28
CASSLYGSDTEAFF
TGTGCCAGCAGTTTGTACGGGAGCGACACTGAAGCTTTCTTT
>.|.|TRBJ2-5|TRBV5-1
CASSWSSGPETQYF
TGCGCCAGCAGCTGGAGTAGTGGTCCGGAGACCCAGTACTTC
>few|.|TRBJ1-1|TRBV12-1
CASSSGEGKMNTEAFF
TGTGCCAGCAGCTCCGGGGAGGGTAAAATGAACACTGAAGCTTTCTTT
>.|.|TRBJ1-2|TRBV7-8
CASSLNTGSGYTF
TGTGCCAGCAGCTTAAATACAGGGAGTGGCTACACCTTC
>.|.|TRBJ1-1|TRBV6-5
CASSYPSGGNTEAFF
TGTGCCAGCAGTTACCCCTCGGGGGGGAACACTGAAGCTTTCTTT
>.|.|TRBJ2-2|TRBV12-3/TRBV12-4
CASSLERGGELFF
TGTGCCAGCAGTTTAGAACGGGGAGGGGAGCTGTTTTTT
>once|TRBD1|TRBJ2-5|TRBV19
CASSIGTGSLETQYF
TGTGCCAGTAGTATAGGGACAGGGAGTTTAGAGACCCAGTACTTC
>.|.|TRBJ1-4|TRBV7-8
CASSPLQSGKLFF
TGTGCCAGCAGCCCACTCCAGTCGGGAAAACTGTTTTTT
>.|.|TRBJ1-6|TRBV7-9
CASSPGQLSYNSPLHF
TGTGCCAGCAGCCCAGGACAGCTAAGCTATAATTCACCCCTCCACTTT
>.|TRBD1|TRBJ1-2|TRBV10-3
CAISGTGESGYTF
TGTGCCATCAGCGGGACAGGGGAGTCTGGCTACACCTTC
>.|TRBD1|TRBJ1-1|TRBV7-3
CASSYQGGQEAFF
TGTGCCAGCAGCTACCAGGGGGGACAAGAAGCTTTCTTT
>once|.|TRBJ1-3|TRBV9
CASSDHRSGNTIYF
TGTGCCAGCAGCGATCATCGGTCGGGAAACACCATATATTTT
>.|TRBD1|TRBJ2-5|TRBV2
CASRGNRGQETQYF
TGTGCCAGCAGGGGTAACAGGGGCCAAGAGACCCAGTACTTC
>.|.|TRBJ2-1|TRBV15
CATSGPGTQSGNEQFF
TGTGCCACCAGCGGTCCCGGGACACAATCCGGGAATGAGCAGTTCTTC
>.|TRBD1|TRBJ1-3|TRBV7-8
CASSLAPGGSGNTIYF
TGTGCCAGCAGCTTAGCCCCAGGGGGCTCTGGAAACACCATATATTTT
>.|TRBD1|TRBJ1-5|TRBV29-1
CSVTTGSSNQPQHF
TGCAGCGTGACGACAGGGTCTAGCAATCAGCCCCAGCATTTT
>.|TRBD1|TRBJ1-5|TRBV3-1/TRBV3-2
CASSQTPGQGVNQPQHF
TGTGCCAGCAGCCAAACACCGGGACAGGGAGTCAATCAGCCCCAGCATTTT
>.|.|TRBJ2-7|TRBV29-1
CSVEGLYEQYF
TGCAGCGTGGAGGGACTTTACGAGCAGTACTTC
>.|.|TRBJ2-7|TRBV6-5
CASRSMDTYEQYF
TGTGCCAGCAGATCCATGGACACTTACGAGCAGTACTTC
>.|.|TRBJ2-7|TRBV5-6
CASSYRHPGGNEQYF
TGTGCCAGCAGCTACCGCCACCCCGGGGGAAACGAGCAGTACTTC
>.|.|TRBJ1-1|TRBV5-1
CASSYPNTEAFF
TGCGCCAGCAGCTATCCTAACACTGAAGCTTTCTTT
>.|.|TRBJ1-5|TRBV28
CASSPWTDSNQPQHF
TGTGCCAGCAGTCCATGGACAGATAGCAATCAGCCCCAGCATTTT
>once|.|TRBJ1-4|TRBV7-3
CASSLTGTSTNEKLFF
TGTGCCAGCAGCTTAACTGGGACATCAACTAATGAAAAACTGTTTTTT
>.|.|TRBJ1-2|TRBV9
CASSIQGPLGYTF
TGTGCCAGCAGCATACAGGGTCCTCTTGGCTACACCTTC
>.|.|TRBJ1-4|TRBV19
CASSEGATNEKLFF
TGTGCCAGTAGTGAGGGAGCAACTAATGAAAAACTGTTTTTT
>.|TRBD1|TRBJ1-4|TRBV7-8
CASSPLGQGAKLFF
TGTGCCAGCAGCCCCCTGGGACAGGGGGCAAAACTGTTTTTT
>.|.|TRBJ1-3|TRBV5-1
CASSLTQGAGNTIYF
TGCGCCAGCAGCCTTACACAGGGCGCTGGAAACACCATATATTTT
>.|TRBD1|TRBJ2-7|TRBV5-5
CASSLVGTGVYEQYF
TGTGCCAGCAGCTTGGTCGGGACAGGGGTCTACGAGCAGTACTTC
>.|.|TRBJ2-5|TRBV5-1
CASSLGNLGALGTQYF
TGCGCCAGCAGCTTGGGGAATCTGGGGGCCCTAGGGACCCAGTACTTC
>.|TRBD1|TRBJ2-1|TRBV18
CASSPQTGSYNEQFF
TGTGCCAGCTCACCTCAGACAGGGTCCTACAATGAGCAGTTCTTC